This T cell receptor (beta chain) is drawn from a study of cytomegalovirus exposure and HLA in healthy donors. General observations from the study: Evidence from a later analysis indicated that most CMV-associated TCR beta chains looked HLA-restricted.

Though nominally healthy at sampling, donors likely had unrecorded immune exposures. V was clipped by 5 bases and J by 5 bases, with 15 bases between them. CDR1 MNHEY and CDR2 SVGAGI come from the germline V gene. The CDR3 is 14 amino acids. The PCR used 60 Vbeta and 13 Jbeta primers. TCRdb keeps only in-frame clones here, not all; method: immunoSEQ multiplex PCR. Seen here are some 200,000 clones, roughly four fifths observed once, and the top ten hold around 1.5%. There are a few counts of this clone. Its target is unknown. The receptor comes from a man aged 50-59 years in good health and CMV-seronegative. Sequenced sample: PBMCs. The chain employs TRBV6-5 and TRBJ1-1; TRBD1 might be the D (5 bases). The CDR3: CASSDPQGVTEAFF. The DNA for the CDR3 is TGTGCCAGCAGTGACCCTCAAGGGGTAACTGAAGCTTTCTTT.